Here is one T cell receptor (beta chain) with its context. The table lists this clone with a count of one. What antigen it recognizes has not been identified. Per-nucleotide qualities are absent, and no much larger clonotype sits a single base away. From the cysteine up to the phenylalanine, the CDR3 has a length of 13 residues. The DNA shown is the 39-base CDR3, in frame from base 1. In the germline V gene, CDR1 corresponds to SNHLY and CDR2 to FYNNEI. Trimming removed 0 bases from V and 7 bases from J, leaving 9 bases between the germline ends. The sample comes from a study of blood T cell repertoires in COVID-19 (dated by TCRdb to the early 2020s). Notes on the research overall: Samples covering the acute and convalescent phases of COVID-19 were provided by collaborators in the United States, Italy and Spain. The material from the prospective study consisted of cDNA or gDNA derived from T cells, B-cell-depleted T cells, or PBMCs. The samples were drawn from two sources: the first 160 participants of the ongoing ImmuneRACE study, and 1,000 to 1,500 subjects contributed by 6 global collaborators. A de-identified subject ID, COVID-19 status, age in years and sex were almost always included in the sample metadata. Subjects who had been exposed to COVID-19, were actively infected with it, or had recovered from it provided the deeply sampled blood TCRbeta repertoires that made up the dataset. Where available, HLA class I and class II types were obtained from metadata supplied by the sample provider rather than from assay-based typing. The repertoires were released in a freely available public database meant as a resource for research on the immune response to SARS-CoV-2. What the work shows at the level of the full study, not this receptor alone: Clinical and demographic metadata were provided uncurated, with the amount varying by source and participant.

TCRbeta CDR3 regions were amplified from genomic DNA by means of the immunoSEQ Assay, a bias-controlled multiplex PCR. In the original analysis: The number of nucleated cells in each sample was estimated from the amplification of reference gene primers within the assay. To quantify the absolute abundance of each unique TCRbeta CDR3 rearrangement, sequence reads were collapsed and filtered. For each sample, productive Simpson clonality was calculated as the square root of Simpson's diversity index across productive rearrangements. TCRdb limited this immuneACCESS table to in-frame rearrangements with V and J called. A share of clones is missing; checked studies link under half to unresolved V genes, and the rest is unexplained. The V and J calls and clone size come from that table; D and trimming were worked out from the DNA. The sample contains 200,000 to 250,000 clones, around 84% of them found a single time. Roughly 21% of the sample belongs to the ten largest clones.

Collaborating institutions collected whole blood in K2EDTA tubes following their own protocols. For TCRbeta analysis, collaborators shipped samples as frozen whole blood, isolated PBMCs, or DNA extracted from either of those sample types. This clonotype was obtained from a man younger than 40 with active or convalescent COVID-19. Here the chain combines TRBV2 and TRBJ1-2, and possibly TRBD1, on 5 matching bases. Sequenced: peripheral blood. The DNA sequence is TGTGCCAGCAGTGAAGCGCGGGGGAGTGGCTACACCTTC. Translated, this is CASSEARGSGYTF.